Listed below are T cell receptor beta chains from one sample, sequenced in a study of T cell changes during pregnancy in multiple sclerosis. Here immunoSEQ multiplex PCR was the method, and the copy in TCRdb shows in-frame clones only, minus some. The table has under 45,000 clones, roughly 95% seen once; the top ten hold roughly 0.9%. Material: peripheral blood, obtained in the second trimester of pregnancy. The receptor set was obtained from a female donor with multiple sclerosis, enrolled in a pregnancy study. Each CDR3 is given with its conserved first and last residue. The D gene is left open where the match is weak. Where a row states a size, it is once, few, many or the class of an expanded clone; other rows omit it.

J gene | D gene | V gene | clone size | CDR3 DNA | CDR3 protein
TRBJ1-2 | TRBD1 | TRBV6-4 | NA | TGTGCCAGCAGGGGGACAGGAACCTCTGGCTACACCTTC | CASRGTGTSGYTF
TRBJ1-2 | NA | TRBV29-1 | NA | TGCAGCGGAGATGGAGGGGGGGATGGCTACACCTTC | CSGDGGGDGYTF
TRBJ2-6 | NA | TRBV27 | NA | TGTGCCAGCAGTTTACTATTCTCTGGGGCCAACGTCCTGACTTTC | CASSLLFSGANVLTF
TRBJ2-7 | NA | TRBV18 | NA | TGTGCCAGCTCCGCGGACAGCTACGAGCAGTACTTC | CASSADSYEQYF
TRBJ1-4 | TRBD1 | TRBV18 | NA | TGTGCCAGCTCCCTTCGACAGGGGTCCTATGAAAAACTGTTTTTT | CASSLRQGSYEKLFF
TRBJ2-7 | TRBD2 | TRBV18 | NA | TGTGCCAGCTCACGGACTAGCGGGAAGTACGAGCAGTACTTC | CASSRTSGKYEQYF
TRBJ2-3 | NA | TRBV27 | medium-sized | TGTGCCAGCTACAATACAGGGTCAGATACGCAGTATTTT | CASYNTGSDTQYF
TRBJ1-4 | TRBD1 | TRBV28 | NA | TGTGCCAGCAGGTTTTACGGGACAGGGGTCAACCCAGAGGAAAAACTGTTTTTT | CASRFYGTGVNPEEKLFF
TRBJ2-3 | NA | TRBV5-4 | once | TGTGCCAGCAGCTTTCAGGGCACAGATACGCAGTATTTT | CASSFQGTDTQYF
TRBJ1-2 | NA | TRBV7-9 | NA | TGTGCCAGCAGCTTTACAGGTTCGCTCAACTATGGCTACACCTTC | CASSFTGSLNYGYTF
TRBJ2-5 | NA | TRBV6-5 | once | TGTGCCAGCAGTCTCCGTTCTAGTAGGGAGACCCAGTACTTC | CASSLRSSRETQYF
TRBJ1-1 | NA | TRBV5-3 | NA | TGTGCCAGAAGCTTGGCGGGGGGGCCAATTGAAGCTTTCTTT | CARSLAGGPIEAFF
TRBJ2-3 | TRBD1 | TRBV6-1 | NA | TGTGCCAGCGAAAGGACAGGGGGCCCAGATACGCAGTATTTT | CASERTGGPDTQYF
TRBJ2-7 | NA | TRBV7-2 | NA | TGTGCCAGCAGAGTAATAGGAGGGAACGAGCAGTACTTC | CASRVIGGNEQYF
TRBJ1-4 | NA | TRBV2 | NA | TGTGCCAGCAGTGGTAGAGACAGGTTGGGTGAAAAACTGTTTTTT | CASSGRDRLGEKLFF
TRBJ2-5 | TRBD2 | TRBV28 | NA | TGTGCCAGCAGTTTATTGAGTCTTGGGCTAGCGGGAGAGGGAGAGACCCAGTACTTC | CASSLLSLGLAGEGETQYF
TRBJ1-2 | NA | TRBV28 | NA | TGTGCCAGCAGCCGAGGGCCAGGGGCCATAGGCTACACCTTC | CASSRGPGAIGYTF
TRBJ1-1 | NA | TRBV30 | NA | TGTGCCTGGTCCCGGGGTCAGCCAGGGAACACTGAAGCTTTCTTT | CAWSRGQPGNTEAFF
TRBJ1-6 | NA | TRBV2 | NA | TGTGCCGGCCGAGGACAGCCCCATAATTCACCCCTCCACTTT | CAGRGQPHNSPLHF
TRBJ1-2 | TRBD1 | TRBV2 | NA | TGTGCCAGCAGTGTTACCAGGGACAGGACATCCAAAGACCGTGGCTACACCTTC | CASSVTRDRTSKDRGYTF
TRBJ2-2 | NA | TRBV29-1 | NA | TGCAGCGTTTCGGGACTGACGAACACCGGGGAGCTGTTTTTT | CSVSGLTNTGELFF